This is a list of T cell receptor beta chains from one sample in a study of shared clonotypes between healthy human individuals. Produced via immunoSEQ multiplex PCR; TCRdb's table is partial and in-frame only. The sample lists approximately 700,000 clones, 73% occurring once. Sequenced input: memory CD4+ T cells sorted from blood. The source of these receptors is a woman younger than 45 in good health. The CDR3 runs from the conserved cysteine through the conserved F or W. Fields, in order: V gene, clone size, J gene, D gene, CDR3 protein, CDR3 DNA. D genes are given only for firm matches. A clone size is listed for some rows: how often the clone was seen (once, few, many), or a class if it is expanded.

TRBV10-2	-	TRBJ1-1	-	CASSEHRDQLILNTEAFF	TGCGCCAGCAGTGAGCACAGGGACCAGTTGATTTTGAACACTGAAGCTTTCTTT
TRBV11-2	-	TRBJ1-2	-	CASSSIRHPGYTF	TGTGCCAGCAGCTCCATACGGCATCCCGGCTACACCTTC
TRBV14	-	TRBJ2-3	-	CASSQGAGRIEDTQYF	TGTGCCAGCAGCCAAGGGGCAGGGAGAATTGAGGATACGCAGTATTTT
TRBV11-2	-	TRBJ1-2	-	CASNKEGPEGYTF	TGTGCCAGCAATAAGGAGGGACCCGAGGGCTACACCTTC
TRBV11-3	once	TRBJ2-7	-	CASSPNSGISPEQYF	TGTGCCAGCAGCCCAAACAGCGGAATTTCTCCCGAGCAGTACTTC
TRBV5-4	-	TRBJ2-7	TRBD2	CASSPRGAGGFYEQYF	TGTGCCAGCAGCCCGAGGGGTGCGGGAGGCTTCTACGAGCAGTACTTC
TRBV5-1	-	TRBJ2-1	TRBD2	CASSLTSASYNEQFF	TGCGCCAGCAGCTTAACTAGCGCCTCCTACAATGAGCAGTTCTTC
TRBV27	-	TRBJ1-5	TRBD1	CASSPLHRGRNQPQHF	TGTGCCAGCAGTCCTCTTCACAGGGGTCGCAATCAGCCCCAGCATTTT
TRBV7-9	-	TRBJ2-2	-	CASQTGTNTGELFF	TGTGCCAGCCAAACGGGGACGAACACCGGGGAGCTGTTTTTT
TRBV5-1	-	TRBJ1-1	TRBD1	CASGPGQMNTEAFF	TGCGCCAGTGGACCGGGACAGATGAACACTGAAGCTTTCTTT
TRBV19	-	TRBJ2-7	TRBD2	CASSKREVDEQYF	TGTGCCAGTAGTAAGCGGGAGGTGGATGAGCAGTACTTC
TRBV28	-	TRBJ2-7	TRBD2	CASSRRGDTYEQYF	TGTGCCAGCAGTCGGCGGGGGGACACCTACGAGCAGTACTTC
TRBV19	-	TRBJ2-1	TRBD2	CASSTGRAVEQFF	TGTGCCAGTAGTACCGGGAGGGCCGTTGAGCAGTTCTTC
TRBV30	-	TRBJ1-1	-	CAWWTTGREAFF	TGTGCCTGGTGGACAACCGGGAGGGAAGCTTTCTTT
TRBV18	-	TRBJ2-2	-	CASSPERTGELFF	TGTGCCAGCTCACCCGAGCGAACCGGGGAGCTGTTTTTT
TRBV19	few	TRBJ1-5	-	CASTETPPEPQHF	TGTGCCAGTACGGAGACACCGCCGGAGCCCCAGCATTTT
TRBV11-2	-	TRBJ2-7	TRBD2	CASSLGGREYEQYF	TGTGCCAGCAGCTTGGGCGGGAGGGAATACGAGCAGTACTTC
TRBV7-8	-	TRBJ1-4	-	CASSISTNEKLFF	TGTGCCAGCAGCATCAGTACTAATGAAAAACTGTTTTTT
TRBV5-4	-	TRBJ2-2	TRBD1	CASSIDRGWHGELFF	TGTGCCAGCAGCATAGACAGGGGCTGGCACGGGGAGCTGTTTTTT
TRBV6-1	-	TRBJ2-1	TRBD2	CASSDLGLAAYNEQFF	TGTGCCAGCAGTGACTTAGGACTAGCCGCTTACAATGAGCAGTTCTTC
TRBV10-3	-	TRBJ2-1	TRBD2	CAISPSGSSYNEQFF	TGTGCCATCAGTCCTAGCGGGAGCTCCTACAATGAGCAGTTCTTC
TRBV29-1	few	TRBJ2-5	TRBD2	CSGELARTETQYF	TGCAGCGGTGAACTAGCGAGAACGGAGACCCAGTACTTC
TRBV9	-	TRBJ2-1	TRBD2	CASSLRGTITYNEQFF	TGTGCCAGCAGCTTACGAGGGACTATTACTTACAATGAGCAGTTCTTC
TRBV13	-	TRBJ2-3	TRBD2	CASSLVISGGLEYF	TGTGCCAGCAGCTTAGTAATTAGCGGGGGGCTGGAGTATTTT
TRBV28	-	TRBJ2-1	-	CASRRVGIYGNEQFF	TGTGCCAGCAGGAGAGTGGGTATCTACGGGAATGAGCAGTTCTTC
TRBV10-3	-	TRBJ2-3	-	CAISESGGTDTQYF	TGTGCCATCAGTGAGTCAGGGGGCACAGATACGCAGTATTTT
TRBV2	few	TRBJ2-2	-	CASRRRDGGELFF	TGTGCCAGCAGGAGAAGGGACGGCGGGGAGCTGTTTTTT
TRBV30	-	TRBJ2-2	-	CAWSVYLGFTGELFF	TGTGCCTGGAGTGTATATTTGGGATTCACCGGGGAGCTGTTTTTT